The 3 T cell receptor beta chains below all came from one sample that was sequenced in a study of T cells in Graves' hyperthyroidism and ophthalmopathy. There were TCR beta CDR3 regions amplified from RNA transcripts. First-round RT-PCR targeting the TCR CDR3 was performed with the HTBI primer set. Each CDR3 protein is one row after TCRdb ran MiXCR on the multiplex PCR reads. The sample comprises 600,000 to 650,000 distinct CDR3 sequences, 15% to 20% of which are singletons, and 3.8% rests with the top ten. The sample was blood. The source of these receptors is a young woman with Graves' hyperthyroidism.

This clonotype has a count of ten or more. The chain combines TRBV15 with TRBJ2-1; D remains ambiguous. Trimming pared 1 base from V and 4 bases from J, leaving 8 bases between. The CDR3 has 14 amino acids. The germline CDR1 and CDR2 sequences are LNHNV and YYDKDF (reference sequence). CDR3 sequence reads: CATSRGVRYNEQFF. Here the CDR3 DNA reads TGTGCCACCAGCAGAGGAGTGCGGTACAATGAGCAGTTCTTC.

In this sample, this clonotype turned up a few times. CDR3 bases: TGTGCCAGTAGGATCCGGCCCGAGGGATCCTACGAGCAGTACTTC. It yields the protein CASRIRPEGSYEQYF. The chain uses TRBV19 and TRBJ2-7; D perhaps matches TRBD2 (5 bases). CDR3 length equals 15 residues. V dropped 6 bases and J dropped 1 base, with 16 bases sitting between them. The germline CDR1 and CDR2 sequences are LNHDA and SQIVND (reference sequence).

This clonotype was recorded a few times. The rearrangement joins TRBV25-1 to TRBJ2-3; D tentatively reads TRBD1 or TRBD2 (5 bases each). The germline gives CDR1 MGHDK, CDR2 SYGVNS. Trimming pared 4 bases from V and 1 base from J, leaving 12 bases between. The CDR3 consists of 15 residues. In DNA form, the CDR3 reads TGTGCCAGCAGTGTACGGGACCGAGGCACAGATACGCAGTATTTT. It is translated as CASSVRDRGTDTQYF.